This T cell receptor (beta chain) originates from a study of long-term antiretroviral therapy in people with HIV. Findings of the study overall: Upon ART, diversity increased but remained lower than transplant donor controls. Repertoire dominance by clones expanded before ART was seen at all time points. CDR3 length ranges were narrower in HIV repertoires than in controls.

At the survey level, the v3.0 immunoSEQ assay was run. Clones were sequenced by immunoSEQ multiplex PCR, and TCRdb holds only the in-frame ones, with some missing. The table records more than 25,000 clones, approximately 86% of them present only once. V was shortened by 3 bases and J by 9 bases, with 18 bases between the two germline ends. The CDR3 extends over 16 amino acids. CDR1 and CDR2 (germline): SGHTA, FQGNSA. Every participant with HIV received treatment in the United States. With respect to this clone: What it binds is unknown.

This clonotype was sampled from a man over 45 with HIV. The material sequenced was unsorted PBMCs, taken approximately 5 years before starting antiretroviral therapy. This chain joins TRBV7-2 and TRBJ1-6, with TRBD1 as a possible D gene (5 bases). The CDR3 sequence: CASSFYLRGRSSPLHF. The CDR3 DNA reads TGTGCCAGCAGCTTCTACCTTAGGGGAAGGAGTTCACCCCTCCACTTT.